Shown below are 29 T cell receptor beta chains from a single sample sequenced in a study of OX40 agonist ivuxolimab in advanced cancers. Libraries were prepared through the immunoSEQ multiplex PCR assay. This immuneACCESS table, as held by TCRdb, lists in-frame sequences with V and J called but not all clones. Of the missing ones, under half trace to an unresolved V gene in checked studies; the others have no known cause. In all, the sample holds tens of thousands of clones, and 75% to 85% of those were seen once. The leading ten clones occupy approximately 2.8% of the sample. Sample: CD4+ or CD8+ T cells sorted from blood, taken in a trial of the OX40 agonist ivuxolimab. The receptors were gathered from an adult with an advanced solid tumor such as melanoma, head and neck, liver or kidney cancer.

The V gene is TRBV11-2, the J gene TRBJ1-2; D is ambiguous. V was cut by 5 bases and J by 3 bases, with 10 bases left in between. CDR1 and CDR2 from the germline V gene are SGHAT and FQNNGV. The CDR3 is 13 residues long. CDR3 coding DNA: TGTGCCAGCAGCAGCGACACCTACTATGGCTACACCTTC. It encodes CASSSDTYYGYTF.

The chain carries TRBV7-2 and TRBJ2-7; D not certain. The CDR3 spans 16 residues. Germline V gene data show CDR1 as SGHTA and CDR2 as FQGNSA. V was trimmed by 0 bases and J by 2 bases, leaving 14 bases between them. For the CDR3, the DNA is TGTGCCAGCAGCTTAGCGTGGTCGGAAAAAGCCTACGAGCAGTACTTC. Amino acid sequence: CASSLAWSEKAYEQYF.

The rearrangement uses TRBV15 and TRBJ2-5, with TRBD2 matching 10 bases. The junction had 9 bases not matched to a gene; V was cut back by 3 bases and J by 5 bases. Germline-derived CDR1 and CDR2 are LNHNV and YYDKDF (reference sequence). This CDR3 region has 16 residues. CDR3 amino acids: CATSRASTSGIETQYF. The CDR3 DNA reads TGTGCCACCAGCAGGGCCTCAACTAGCGGGATTGAGACCCAGTACTTC.

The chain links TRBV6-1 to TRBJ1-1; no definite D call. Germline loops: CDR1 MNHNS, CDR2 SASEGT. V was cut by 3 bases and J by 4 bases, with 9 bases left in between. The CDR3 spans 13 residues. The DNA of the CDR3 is TGTGCCAGCAGTGAGACTTCTGTCACTGAAGCTTTCTTT. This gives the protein CASSETSVTEAFF.

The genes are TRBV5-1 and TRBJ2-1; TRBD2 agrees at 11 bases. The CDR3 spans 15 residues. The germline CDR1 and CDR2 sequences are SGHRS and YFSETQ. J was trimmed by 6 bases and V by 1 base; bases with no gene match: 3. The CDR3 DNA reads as TGCGCCAGCAGCTTGCTCGGGACTAGCGGCAATGAGCAGTTCTTC. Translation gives CASSLLGTSGNEQFF.

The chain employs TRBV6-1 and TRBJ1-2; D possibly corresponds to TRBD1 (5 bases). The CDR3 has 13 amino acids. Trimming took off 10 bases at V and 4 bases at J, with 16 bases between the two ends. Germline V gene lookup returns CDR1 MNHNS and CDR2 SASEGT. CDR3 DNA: TGTGCCACAATGCAGGGCCTCCCCTATGGCTACACCTTC. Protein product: CATMQGLPYGYTF.

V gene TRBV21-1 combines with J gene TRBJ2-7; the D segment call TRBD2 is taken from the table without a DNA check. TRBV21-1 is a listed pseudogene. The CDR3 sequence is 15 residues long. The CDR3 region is CASSPIAGTSFEQYF. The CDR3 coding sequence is TGTGCCAGCAGCCCCATAGCGGGGACTAGCTTTGAGCAGTACTTC.

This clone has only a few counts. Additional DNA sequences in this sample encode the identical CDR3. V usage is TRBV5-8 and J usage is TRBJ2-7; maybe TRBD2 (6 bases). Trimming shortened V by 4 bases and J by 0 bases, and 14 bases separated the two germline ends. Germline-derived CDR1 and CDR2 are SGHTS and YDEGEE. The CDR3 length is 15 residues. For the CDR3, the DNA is TGTGCCAGCAGCACCGGGACTTCCAACTCCTACGAGCAGTACTTC. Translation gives CASSTGTSNSYEQYF.

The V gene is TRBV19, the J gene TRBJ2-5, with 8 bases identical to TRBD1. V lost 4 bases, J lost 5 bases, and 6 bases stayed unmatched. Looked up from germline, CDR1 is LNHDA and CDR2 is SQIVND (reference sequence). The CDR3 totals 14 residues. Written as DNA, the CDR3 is TGTGCCAGTAGTAGCGGACAGGGATGGGAGACCCAGTACTTC. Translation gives CASSSGQGWETQYF. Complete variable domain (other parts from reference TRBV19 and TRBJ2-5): DGGITQSPKYLFRKEGQNVTLSCEQNLNHDAMYWYRQDPGQGLRLIYYSQIVNDFQKGDIAEGYSVSREKKESFPLTVTSAQKNPTAFYLCASSSGQGWETQYFGPGTRLLVL.

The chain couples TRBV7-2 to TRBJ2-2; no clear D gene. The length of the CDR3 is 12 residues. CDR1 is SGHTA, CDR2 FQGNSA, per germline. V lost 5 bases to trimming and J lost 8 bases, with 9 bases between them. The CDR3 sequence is CASSGGIGELFF. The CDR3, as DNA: TGTGCCAGCAGCGGTGGGATTGGGGAGCTGTTTTTT.

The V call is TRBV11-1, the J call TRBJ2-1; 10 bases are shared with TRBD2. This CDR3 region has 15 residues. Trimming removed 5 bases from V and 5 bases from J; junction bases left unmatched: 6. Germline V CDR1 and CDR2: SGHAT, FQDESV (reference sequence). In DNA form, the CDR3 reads TGTGCCAGCAGCCCCGGACTAGCGGTCAACAATGAGCAGTTCTTC. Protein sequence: CASSPGLAVNNEQFF.

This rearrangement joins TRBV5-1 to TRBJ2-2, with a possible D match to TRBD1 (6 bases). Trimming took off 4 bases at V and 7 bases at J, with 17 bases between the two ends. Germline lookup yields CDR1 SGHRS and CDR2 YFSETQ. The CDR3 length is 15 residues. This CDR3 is CASSPVRGNGGELFF. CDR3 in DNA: TGCGCCAGCAGCCCGGTTAGGGGGAATGGCGGGGAGCTGTTTTTT.

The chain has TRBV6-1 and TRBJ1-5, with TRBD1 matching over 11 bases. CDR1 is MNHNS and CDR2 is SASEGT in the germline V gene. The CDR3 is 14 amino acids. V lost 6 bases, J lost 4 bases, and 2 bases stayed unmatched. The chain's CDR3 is CASRGQGANQPQHF. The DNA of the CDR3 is TGTGCCAGCAGAGGACAGGGGGCGAATCAGCCCCAGCATTTT.

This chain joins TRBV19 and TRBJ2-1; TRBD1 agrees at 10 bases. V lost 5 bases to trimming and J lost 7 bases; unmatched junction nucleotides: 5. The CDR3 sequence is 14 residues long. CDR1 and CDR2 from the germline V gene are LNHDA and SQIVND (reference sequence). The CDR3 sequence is CASSPGQGRNEQFF. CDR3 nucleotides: TGTGCCAGTAGTCCGGGACAGGGGCGGAATGAGCAGTTCTTC.

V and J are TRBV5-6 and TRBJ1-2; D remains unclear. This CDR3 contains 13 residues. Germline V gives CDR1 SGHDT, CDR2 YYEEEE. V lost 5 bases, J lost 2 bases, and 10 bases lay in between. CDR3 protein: CASSIQLNYGYTF. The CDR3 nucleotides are TGTGCCAGCAGTATACAGTTGAACTATGGCTACACCTTC.

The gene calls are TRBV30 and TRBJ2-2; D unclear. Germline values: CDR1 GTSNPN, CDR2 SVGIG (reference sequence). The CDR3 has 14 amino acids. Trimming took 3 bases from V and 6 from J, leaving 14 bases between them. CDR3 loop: CAWREPDRAGELFF. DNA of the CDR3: TGTGCCTGGAGGGAGCCGGATCGGGCCGGGGAGCTGTTTTTT.

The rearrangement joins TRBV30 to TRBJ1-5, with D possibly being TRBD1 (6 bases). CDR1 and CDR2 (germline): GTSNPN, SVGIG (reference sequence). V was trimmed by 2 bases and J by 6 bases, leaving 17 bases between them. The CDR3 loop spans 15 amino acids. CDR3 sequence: CAWSSTTGMRQPQHF. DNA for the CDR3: TGTGCCTGGAGTAGCACGACAGGCATGCGTCAGCCCCAGCATTTT.

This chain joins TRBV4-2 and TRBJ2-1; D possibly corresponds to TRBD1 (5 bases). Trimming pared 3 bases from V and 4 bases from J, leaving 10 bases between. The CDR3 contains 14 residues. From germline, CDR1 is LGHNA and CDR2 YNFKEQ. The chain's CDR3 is CASSQSGRYNEQFF. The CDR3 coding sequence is TGTGCCAGCAGCCAGTCAGGGCGGTACAATGAGCAGTTCTTC.

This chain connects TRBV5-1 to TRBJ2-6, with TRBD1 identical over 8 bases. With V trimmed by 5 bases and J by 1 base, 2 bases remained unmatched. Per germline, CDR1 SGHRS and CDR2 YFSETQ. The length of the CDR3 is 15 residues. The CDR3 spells CASRDRVSGANVLTF. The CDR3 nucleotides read TGCGCCAGCAGGGACAGGGTTTCTGGGGCCAACGTCCTGACTTTC. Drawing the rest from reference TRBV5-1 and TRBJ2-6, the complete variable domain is KAGVTQTPRYLIKTRGQQVTLSCSPISGHRSVSWYQQTPGQGLQFLFEYFSETQRNKGNFPGRFSGRQFSNSRSEMNVSTLELGDSALYLCASRDRVSGANVLTFGAGSRLTVL.

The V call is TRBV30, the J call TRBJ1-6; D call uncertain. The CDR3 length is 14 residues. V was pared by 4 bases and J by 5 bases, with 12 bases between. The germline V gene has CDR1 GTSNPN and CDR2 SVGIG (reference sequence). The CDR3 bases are TGTGCCTGGAACTTTTTTGGGAATAATTCACCCCTCCACTTT. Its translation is CAWNFFGNNSPLHF.

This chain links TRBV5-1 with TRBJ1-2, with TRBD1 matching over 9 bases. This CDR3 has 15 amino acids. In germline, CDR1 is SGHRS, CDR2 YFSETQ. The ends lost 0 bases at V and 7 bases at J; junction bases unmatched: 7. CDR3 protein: CASSLDIQGAAGYTF. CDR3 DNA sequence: TGCGCCAGCAGCTTGGATATACAGGGGGCGGCTGGCTACACCTTC.

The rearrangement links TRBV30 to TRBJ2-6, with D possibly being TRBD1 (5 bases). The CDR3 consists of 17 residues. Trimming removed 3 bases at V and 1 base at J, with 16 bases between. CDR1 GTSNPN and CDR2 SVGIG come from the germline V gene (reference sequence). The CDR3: CAWSDTLDSSGANVLTF. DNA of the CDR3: TGTGCCTGGAGCGATACCCTCGACAGTTCTGGGGCCAACGTCCTGACTTTC.

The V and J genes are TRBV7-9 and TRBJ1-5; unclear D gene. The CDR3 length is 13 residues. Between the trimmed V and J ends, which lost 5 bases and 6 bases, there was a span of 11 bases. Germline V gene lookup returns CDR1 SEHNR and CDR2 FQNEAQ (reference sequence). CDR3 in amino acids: CASSLDWGQPQHF. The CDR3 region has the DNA TGTGCCAGCAGCCTCGATTGGGGTCAGCCCCAGCATTTT.

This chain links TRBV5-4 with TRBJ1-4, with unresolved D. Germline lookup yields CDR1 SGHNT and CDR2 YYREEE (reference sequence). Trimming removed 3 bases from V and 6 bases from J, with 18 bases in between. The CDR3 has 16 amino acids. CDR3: CASSSVPVGSYEKLFF. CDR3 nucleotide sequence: TGTGCCAGCAGCTCCGTCCCGGTGGGGTCTTATGAAAAACTGTTTTTT.

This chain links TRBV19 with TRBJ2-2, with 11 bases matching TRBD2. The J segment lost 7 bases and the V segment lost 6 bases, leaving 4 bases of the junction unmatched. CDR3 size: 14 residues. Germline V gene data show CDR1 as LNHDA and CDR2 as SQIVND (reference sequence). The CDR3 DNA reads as TGTGCCAGTAGGCCGGGACTAGCGGTCGGGGAGCTGTTTTTT. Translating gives CASRPGLAVGELFF.

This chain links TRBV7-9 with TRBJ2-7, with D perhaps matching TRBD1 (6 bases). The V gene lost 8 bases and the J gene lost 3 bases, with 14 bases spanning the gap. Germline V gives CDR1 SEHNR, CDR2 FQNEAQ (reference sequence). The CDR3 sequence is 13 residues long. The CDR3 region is CASSGTSFYEQYF. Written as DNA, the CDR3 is TGTGCCAGCTCGGGGACAAGCTTCTACGAGCAGTACTTC.

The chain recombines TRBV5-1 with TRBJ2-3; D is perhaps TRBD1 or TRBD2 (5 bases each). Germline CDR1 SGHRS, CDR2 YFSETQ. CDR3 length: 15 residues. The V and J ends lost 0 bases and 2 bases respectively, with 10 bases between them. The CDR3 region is CASSLEGRNTDTQYF. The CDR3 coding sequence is TGCGCCAGCAGCTTGGAGGGACGGAACACAGATACGCAGTATTTT. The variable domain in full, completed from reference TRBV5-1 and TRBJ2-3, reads KAGVTQTPRYLIKTRGQQVTLSCSPISGHRSVSWYQQTPGQGLQFLFEYFSETQRNKGNFPGRFSGRQFSNSRSEMNVSTLELGDSALYLCASSLEGRNTDTQYFGPGTRLTVL.

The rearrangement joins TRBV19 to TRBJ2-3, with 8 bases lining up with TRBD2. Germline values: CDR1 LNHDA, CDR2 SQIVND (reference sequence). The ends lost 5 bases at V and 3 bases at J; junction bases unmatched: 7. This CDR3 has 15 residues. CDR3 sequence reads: CASSQAGVETDTQYF. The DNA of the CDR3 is TGTGCCAGTAGTCAAGCGGGAGTGGAGACAGATACGCAGTATTTT.

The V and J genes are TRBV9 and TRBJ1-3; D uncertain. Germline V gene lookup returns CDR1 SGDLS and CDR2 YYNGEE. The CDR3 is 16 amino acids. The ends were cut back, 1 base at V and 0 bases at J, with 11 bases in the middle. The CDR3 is CASSVHGVISGNTIYF. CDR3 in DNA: TGTGCCAGCAGCGTACACGGCGTAATCTCTGGAAACACCATATATTTT.